The next 16 T cell receptor beta chains were all read from a single sample in a study of blood T cell repertoires in COVID-19. Using immunoSEQ multiplex PCR, the repertoire was profiled, and TCRdb retains in-frame clones only, with some absent. In the table there are 200,000 or so clones, 80% to 85% of which are singletons. The material sequenced was PBMCs or T cells enriched from blood (not recorded which). These receptors all stem from a middle-aged man who had recovered from COVID-19.

This clone showed up just once. The rearrangement joins TRBV6-5 to TRBJ1-6, with D unresolved. Per the germline V gene, CDR1 is MNHEY and CDR2 is SVGAGI. The V end lost 2 bases, the J end lost 9 bases, and 11 bases lay between the germline ends. The length of the CDR3 is 14 residues. The CDR3 loop reads CASSYDGRGSPLHF. CDR3 nucleotides: TGTGCCAGCAGTTACGACGGTCGAGGTTCACCCCTCCACTTT.

J is TRBJ2-3 and V is TRBV6-5, with 7 bases that match TRBD1. J gave up 4 bases and V 8 bases, and 9 bases lay outside the gene matches. Germline lookup yields CDR1 MNHEY and CDR2 SVGAGI. This CDR3 has 14 amino acids. CDR3 DNA: TGTGCCAGCGTGCCGACAGGGCACGCAGATACGCAGTATTTT. Its protein is CASVPTGHADTQYF.

This clone was seen just once. V is TRBV10-3 and J is TRBJ1-2; TRBD1 matches at 7 bases. CDR1 is ENHRY, CDR2 SYGVKD, per germline. V shed 2 bases and J 7 bases; nucleotides not matched to a gene: 4. CDR3 length equals 13 residues. The CDR3 sequence: CAISEGQEGGYTF. In DNA, the CDR3 is TGTGCCATCAGTGAGGGACAGGAGGGTGGCTACACCTTC.

The gene calls are TRBV2 and TRBJ1-1, with TRBD1 matching over 7 bases. Germline V lookup: CDR1 SNHLY, CDR2 FYNNEI. The trim removed 1 base at V and 1 base at J, leaving 3 bases unmatched. This CDR3 contains 15 residues. The CDR3 coding sequence is TGTGCCAGCAGTGAAGGCCCAGGGGGGAACACTGAAGCTTTCTTT. It yields the protein CASSEGPGGNTEAFF.

This chain connects TRBV5-1 to TRBJ1-2; TRBD1 agrees at 11 bases. Germline V gene sequence: CDR1 SGHRS, CDR2 YFSETQ. CDR3 length: 15 residues. V lost 3 bases and J lost 0; bases outside the gene matches: 1. The CDR3 sequence is CASSSGQGANYGYTF. The CDR3 region has the DNA TGCGCCAGCAGCTCGGGACAGGGGGCTAACTATGGCTACACCTTC.

This clone was seen once. The genes are TRBV19 and TRBJ1-5, with D perhaps TRBD1 (5 bases). This CDR3 region has 13 residues. V was pared by 10 bases and J by 5 bases, with 15 bases between. Germline-derived CDR1 and CDR2 are LNHDA and SQIVND (reference sequence). This CDR3 is CATTPGSDQPQHF. CDR3 coding DNA: TGTGCCACCACCCCAGGGTCCGATCAGCCCCAGCATTTT.

The V call is TRBV18, the J call TRBJ2-1, with D possibly matching TRBD1 (6 bases). V lost 5 bases and J 4 bases, leaving 12 bases between the germline ends. The CDR3 is 14 residues long. Germline loops: CDR1 KGHSH, CDR2 LQKENI. Here the CDR3 DNA reads TGTGCCAGCTCATGGGGGCCACTTTACAATGAGCAGTTCTTC. Protein: CASSWGPLYNEQFF.

The chain employs TRBV5-4 and TRBJ2-1; 7 bases are shared with TRBD1. CDR3 size: 12 residues. Trimming took 4 bases from V and 8 from J; bases not matched to a gene: 3. Per germline, CDR1 SGHNT and CDR2 YYREEE (reference sequence). CDR3 protein: CASSRQGYEQFF. CDR3 in DNA: TGTGCCAGCAGCAGACAGGGTTATGAGCAGTTCTTC.

V is TRBV9 and J is TRBJ1-6; D remains unclear. The germline V and J ends were trimmed by 1 base and 7 bases, with 12 bases remaining between them. Germline CDR1 is SGDLS and CDR2 is YYNGEE. CDR3 size: 15 residues. The DNA of the CDR3 is TGTGCCAGCAGCGTAAGGGAGTCCCCAAATTCACCCCTCCACTTT. Protein product: CASSVRESPNSPLHF.

V and J are TRBV12-3 or TRBV12-4 and TRBJ1-1; no definite D call. Trimming cost V 6 bases and J 4 bases, with 12 bases left between them. The CDR3 contains 13 residues. The CDR3 DNA reads as TGTGCCAGCAGCACACAAGGAGGCACTGAAGCTTTCTTT. This codes for CASSTQGGTEAFF.

This CDR3 reads CASSQESGGLGGNTGELFF. CDR3 in DNA: TGTGCCAGCAGCCAAGAGTCCGGGGGTCTGGGGGGTAACACCGGGGAGCTGTTTTTT. V usage is TRBV3-1 (or the pseudogene TRBV3-2) and J usage is TRBJ2-2; a weak D match, TRBD2 (6 bases). This CDR3 is built from 19 residues. The V and J ends lost 0 bases and 2 bases respectively, with 19 bases between them. Germline CDR1 and CDR2: LGHDT and YNNKEL (reference sequence).

The J gene is TRBJ2-1, the V gene TRBV7-6, with TRBD2 matching 8 bases. J lost 0 bases, V lost 5 bases, and 18 bases had no gene match. CDR1 is SGHVS, CDR2 FNYEAQ, per germline. This CDR3 spans 20 amino acids. DNA of the CDR3: TGTGCCAGCAGCCCACGGGGGGGGCGGGGATATCGCGACTCCTACAATGAGCAGTTCTTC. This sequence encodes CASSPRGGRGYRDSYNEQFF.

The CDR3 region has the DNA TGTGCCAGCAGTGAACGAGGCCGCCCCGCATATGGCTACACCTTC. Protein product: CASSERGRPAYGYTF. The rearrangement joins TRBV6-1 to TRBJ1-2; no reliable D call. There are 15 residues in the CDR3. Germline loops: CDR1 MNHNS, CDR2 SASEGT. The V end lost 2 bases, the J end lost 5 bases, and 15 bases lay between the germline ends.

V is TRBV29-1 and J is TRBJ2-2; TRBD1 matches at 9 bases. J lost 3 bases, V lost 6 bases, and 20 bases had no gene match. Per germline, CDR1 SQVTM and CDR2 ANQGSEA. This CDR3 is built from 19 residues. The CDR3 nucleotides read TGCAGCGTCCAGAGACAGGGGGGTTGGGAAGGAATATACACCGGGGAGCTGTTTTTT. Residues: CSVQRQGGWEGIYTGELFF.

This sequence joins TRBV3-1 (or the pseudogene TRBV3-2) and TRBJ1-2; 7 bases map to TRBD1. J was trimmed by 8 bases and V by 0 bases; bases with no gene match: 0. Germline-derived CDR1 and CDR2 are LGHDT and YNNKEL (reference sequence). There are 12 residues in the CDR3. CDR3 loop: CASSQEGGGYTF. The CDR3 DNA sequence: TGTGCCAGCAGCCAAGAAGGGGGCGGCTACACCTTC.

The chain uses TRBV19 and TRBJ1-6, with 7 bases identical to TRBD1. Germline trimming cut 5 bases from V and 6 bases from J; bases unmatched to any gene: 16. The CDR3 runs 18 residues. Germline V gives CDR1 LNHDA, CDR2 SQIVND (reference sequence). CDR3 sequence: CASSWTGGRGRGNSPLHF. For the CDR3, the DNA is TGTGCCAGTAGTTGGACAGGTGGACGCGGACGGGGTAATTCACCCCTCCACTTT.